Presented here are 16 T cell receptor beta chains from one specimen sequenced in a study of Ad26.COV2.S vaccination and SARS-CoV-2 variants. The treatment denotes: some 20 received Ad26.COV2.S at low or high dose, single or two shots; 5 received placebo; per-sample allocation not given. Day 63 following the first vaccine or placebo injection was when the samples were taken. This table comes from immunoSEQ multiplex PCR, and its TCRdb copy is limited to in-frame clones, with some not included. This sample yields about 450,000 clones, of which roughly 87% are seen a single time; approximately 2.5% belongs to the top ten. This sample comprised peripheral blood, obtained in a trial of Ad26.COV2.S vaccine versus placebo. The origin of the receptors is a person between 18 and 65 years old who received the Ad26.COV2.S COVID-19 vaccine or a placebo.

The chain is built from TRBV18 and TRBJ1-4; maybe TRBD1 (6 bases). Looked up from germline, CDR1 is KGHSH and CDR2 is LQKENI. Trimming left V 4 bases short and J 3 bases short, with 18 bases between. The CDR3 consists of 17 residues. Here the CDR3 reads CASSQSAVGAANEKLFF. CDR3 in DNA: TGTGCCAGCTCACAGAGTGCAGTGGGGGCAGCTAATGAAAAACTGTTTTTT. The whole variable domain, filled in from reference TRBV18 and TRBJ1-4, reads NAGVMQNPRHLVRRRGQEARLRCSPMKGHSHVYWYRQLPEEGLKFMVYLQKENIIDESGMPKERFSAEFPKEGPSILRIQQVVRGDSAAYFCASSQSAVGAANEKLFFGSGTQLSVL.

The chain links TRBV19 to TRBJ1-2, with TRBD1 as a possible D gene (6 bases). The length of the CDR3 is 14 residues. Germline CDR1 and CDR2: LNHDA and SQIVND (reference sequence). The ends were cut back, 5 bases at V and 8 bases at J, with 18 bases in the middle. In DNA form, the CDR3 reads TGTGCCAGTAGTTCACAGGGAAATGAGCGAGGCTACACCTTC. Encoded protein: CASSSQGNERGYTF. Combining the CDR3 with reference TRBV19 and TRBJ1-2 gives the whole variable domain DGGITQSPKYLFRKEGQNVTLSCEQNLNHDAMYWYRQDPGQGLRLIYYSQIVNDFQKGDIAEGYSVSREKKESFPLTVTSAQKNPTAFYLCASSSQGNERGYTFGSGTRLTVV.

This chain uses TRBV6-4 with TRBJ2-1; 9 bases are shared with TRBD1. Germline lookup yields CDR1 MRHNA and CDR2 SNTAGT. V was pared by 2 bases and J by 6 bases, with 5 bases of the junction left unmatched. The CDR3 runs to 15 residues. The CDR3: CASSDGTGSRNEQFF. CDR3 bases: TGTGCCAGCAGTGACGGGACAGGGAGCCGCAATGAGCAGTTCTTC.

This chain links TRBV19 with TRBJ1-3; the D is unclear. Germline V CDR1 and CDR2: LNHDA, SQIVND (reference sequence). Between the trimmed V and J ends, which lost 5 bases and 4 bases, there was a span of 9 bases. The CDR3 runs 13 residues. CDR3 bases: TGTGCCAGTAGTCCTGTTTCCGGAAACACCATATATTTT. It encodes CASSPVSGNTIYF.

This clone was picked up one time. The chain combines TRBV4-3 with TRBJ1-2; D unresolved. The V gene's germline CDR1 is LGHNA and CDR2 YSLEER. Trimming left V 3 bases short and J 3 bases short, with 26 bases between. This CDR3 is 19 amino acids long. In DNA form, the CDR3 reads TGCGCCAGCAGCCAGGAAGGGTGGGTTGGTTTCAGGTCCCACTATGGCTACACCTTC. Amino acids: CASSQEGWVGFRSHYGYTF.

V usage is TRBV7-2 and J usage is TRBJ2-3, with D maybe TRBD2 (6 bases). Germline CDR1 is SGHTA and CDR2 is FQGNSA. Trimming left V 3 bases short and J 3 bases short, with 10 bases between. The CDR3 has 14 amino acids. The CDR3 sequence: CASSFRAGTDTQYF. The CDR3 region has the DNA TGTGCCAGCAGCTTCAGGGCGGGAACAGATACGCAGTATTTT.

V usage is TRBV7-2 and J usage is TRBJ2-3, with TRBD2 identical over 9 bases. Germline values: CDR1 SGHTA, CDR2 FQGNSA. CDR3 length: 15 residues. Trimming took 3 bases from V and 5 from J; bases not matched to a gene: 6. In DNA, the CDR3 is TGTGCCAGCAGCTTGGCGGGGGGGCATGGAGATACGCAGTATTTT. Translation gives CASSLAGGHGDTQYF.

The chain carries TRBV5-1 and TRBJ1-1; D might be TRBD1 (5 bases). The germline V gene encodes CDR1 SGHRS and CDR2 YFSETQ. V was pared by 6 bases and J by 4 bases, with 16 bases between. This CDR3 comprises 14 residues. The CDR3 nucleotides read TGCGCCAGCACCCTAGGGCAGGGAGGCACTGAAGCTTTCTTT. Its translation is CASTLGQGGTEAFF.

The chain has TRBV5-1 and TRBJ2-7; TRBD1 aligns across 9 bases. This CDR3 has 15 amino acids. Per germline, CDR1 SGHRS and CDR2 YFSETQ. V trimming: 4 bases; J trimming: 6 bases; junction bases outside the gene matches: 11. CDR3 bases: TGCGCCAGCAGCGCTAACCCGGGACAGGGTTTCGAGCAGTACTTC. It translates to CASSANPGQGFEQYF.

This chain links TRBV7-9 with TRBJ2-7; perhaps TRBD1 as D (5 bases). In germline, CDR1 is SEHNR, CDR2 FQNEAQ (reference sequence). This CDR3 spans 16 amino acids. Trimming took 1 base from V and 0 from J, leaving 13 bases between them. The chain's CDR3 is CASSLGQGLSSYEQYV. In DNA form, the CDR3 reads TGTGCCAGCAGCTTAGGGCAGGGCCTTAGCTCCTACGAGCAGTACGTC.

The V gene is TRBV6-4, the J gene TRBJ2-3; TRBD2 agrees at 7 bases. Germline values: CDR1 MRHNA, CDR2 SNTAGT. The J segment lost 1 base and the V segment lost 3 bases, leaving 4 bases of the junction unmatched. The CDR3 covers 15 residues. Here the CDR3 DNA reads TGTGCCAGCAGTGAGGGAGGGCTCGGCACAGATACGCAGTATTTT. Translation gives CASSEGGLGTDTQYF.

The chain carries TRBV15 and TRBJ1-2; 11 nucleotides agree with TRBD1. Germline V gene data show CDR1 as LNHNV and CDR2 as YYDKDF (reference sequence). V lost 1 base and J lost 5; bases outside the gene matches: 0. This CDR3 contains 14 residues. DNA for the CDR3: TGTGCCACCAGCAGAGGGGACAGGGGGTATGGCTACACCTTC. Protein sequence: CATSRGDRGYGYTF.

CDR3 DNA: TGTGCCAGCGGATTGGGACAGGGTGGGGAGCAGTTCTTC. This sequence encodes CASGLGQGGEQFF. The chain recombines TRBV7-9 with TRBJ2-1; 9 bases align to TRBD1. After removal of 8 bases from V and 10 bases from J, the junction contained 9 bases not matched to a gene. Germline V CDR1 and CDR2: SEHNR, FQNEAQ (reference sequence). This CDR3 contains 13 residues. Together with reference TRBV7-9 and TRBJ2-1, the CDR3 gives the full variable domain: DTGVSQNPRHKITKRGQNVTFRCDPISEHNRLYWYRQTLGQGPEFLTYFQNEAQLEKSRLLSDRFSAERPKGSFSTLEIQRTEQGDSAMYLCASGLGQGGEQFFGPGTRLTVL.

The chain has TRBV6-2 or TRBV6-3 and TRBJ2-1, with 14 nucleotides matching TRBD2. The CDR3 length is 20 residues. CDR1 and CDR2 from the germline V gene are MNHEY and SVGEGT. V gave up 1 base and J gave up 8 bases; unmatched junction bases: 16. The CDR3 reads CASSYFSRGRTSGRLDEQFF. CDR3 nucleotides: TGTGCCAGCAGTTACTTTTCGCGGGGAAGGACTAGCGGGAGGCTCGATGAGCAGTTCTTC.

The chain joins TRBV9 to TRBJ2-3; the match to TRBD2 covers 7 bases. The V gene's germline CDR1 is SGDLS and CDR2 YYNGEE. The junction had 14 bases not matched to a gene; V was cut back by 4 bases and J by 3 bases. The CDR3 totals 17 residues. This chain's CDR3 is CASSFRSPGGGTDTQYF. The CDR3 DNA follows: TGTGCCAGCAGCTTCCGATCCCCGGGGGGTGGGACAGATACGCAGTATTTT.

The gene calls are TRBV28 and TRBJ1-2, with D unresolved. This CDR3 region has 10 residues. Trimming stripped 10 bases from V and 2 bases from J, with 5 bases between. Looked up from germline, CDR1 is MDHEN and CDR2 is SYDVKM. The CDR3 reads CAIGNYGYTF. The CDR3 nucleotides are TGTGCCATAGGGAACTATGGCTACACCTTC.